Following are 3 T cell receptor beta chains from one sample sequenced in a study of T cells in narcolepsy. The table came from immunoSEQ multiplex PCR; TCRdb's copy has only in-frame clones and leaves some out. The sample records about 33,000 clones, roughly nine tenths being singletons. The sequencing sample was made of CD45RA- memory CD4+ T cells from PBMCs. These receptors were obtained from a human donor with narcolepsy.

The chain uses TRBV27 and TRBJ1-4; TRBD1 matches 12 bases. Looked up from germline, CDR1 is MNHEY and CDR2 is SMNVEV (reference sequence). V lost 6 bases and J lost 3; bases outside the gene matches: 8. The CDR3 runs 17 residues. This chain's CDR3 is CASSPGTGGAANEKLFF. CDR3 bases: TGTGCCAGCAGCCCAGGGACAGGGGGCGCGGCTAATGAAAAACTGTTTTTT.

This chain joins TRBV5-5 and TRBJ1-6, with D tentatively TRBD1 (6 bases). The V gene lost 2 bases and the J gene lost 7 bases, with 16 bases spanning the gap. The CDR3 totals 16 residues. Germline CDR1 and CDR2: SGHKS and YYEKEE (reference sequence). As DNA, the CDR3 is TGTGCCAGCAGCTTCACCTCCCGGGGGGCGAATTCACCCCTCCACTTT. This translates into CASSFTSRGANSPLHF.

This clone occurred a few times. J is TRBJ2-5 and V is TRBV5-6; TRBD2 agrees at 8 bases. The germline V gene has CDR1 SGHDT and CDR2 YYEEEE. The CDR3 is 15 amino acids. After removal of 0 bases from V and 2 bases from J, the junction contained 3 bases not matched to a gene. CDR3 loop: CASSLAGRGQETQYF. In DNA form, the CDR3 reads TGTGCCAGCAGCTTGGCCGGGAGGGGGCAAGAGACCCAGTACTTC.